This entry lists 7 T cell receptor beta chains sequenced from one sample in a study of cytomegalovirus exposure and HLA in healthy donors. The PCR had 60 Vbeta and 13 Jbeta primers. The table came from immunoSEQ multiplex PCR; TCRdb's copy has only in-frame clones and leaves some out. Listed are tens of thousands of clones; 4.8% falls within the top ten. The source material was PBMCs. These receptors originate from a female donor in good health and CMV-seronegative.

The chain carries TRBV7-3 and TRBJ2-3; unclear D gene. The germline V gene has CDR1 SGHTA and CDR2 FQGTGA. Trimming left V 5 bases short and J 2 bases short, with 11 bases between. The CDR3 is 14 residues long. CDR3 DNA: TGTGCCAGCAGCCACTCCCACTCCACAGATACGCAGTATTTT. Protein: CASSHSHSTDTQYF.

The chain links TRBV28 to TRBJ1-5; D possibly corresponds to TRBD1 (6 bases). V was clipped by 7 bases and J by 6 bases, with 25 bases between them. There are 17 residues in the CDR3. The germline V gene has CDR1 MDHEN and CDR2 SYDVKM. In DNA, the CDR3 is TGTGCCAGCATCCCGGCTCGGACAGAAAAGCTCAGTCAGCCCCAGCATTTT. Residues: CASIPARTEKLSQPQHF.

In terms of frequency, this clone is medium-sized. The chain recombines TRBV10-3 with TRBJ1-4, with 10 nucleotides matching TRBD1. The V segment lost 9 bases and the J segment 8 bases; nucleotides outside the gene matches: 6. CDR3 size: 13 residues. Germline CDR1 ENHRY, CDR2 SYGVKD. Written as DNA, the CDR3 is TGTGCCATAAGGGACAGGGGATGGGAAAAACTGTTTTTT. Protein sequence: CAIRDRGWEKLFF.

The rearrangement uses TRBV9 and TRBJ2-1; 8 positions agree with TRBD2. V gave up 0 bases and J gave up 5 bases; unmatched junction bases: 4. Germline V lookup: CDR1 SGDLS, CDR2 YYNGEE. The CDR3 extends over 15 amino acids. The CDR3 DNA reads as TGTGCCAGCAGCGTAGTCAGCGGGAGAGACAATGAGCAGTTCTTC. Protein sequence: CASSVVSGRDNEQFF.

This clone shows up as medium-sized by frequency. The gene calls are TRBV6-4 and TRBJ2-3; 9 nucleotides agree with TRBD2. The CDR3 covers 16 residues. Germline V gene data show CDR1 as MRHNA and CDR2 as SNTAGT. Losses at the gene ends were 2 bases for V and 0 bases for J; bases not matched to a gene: 3. The CDR3 is CASSDGAGGSTDTQYF. The CDR3, as DNA: TGTGCCAGCAGTGACGGCGCGGGGGGGAGCACAGATACGCAGTATTTT.

The chain joins TRBV2 to TRBJ2-7; TRBD1 matches at 10 bases. Germline trimming cut 6 bases from V and 0 bases from J; bases unmatched to any gene: 2. CDR1 is SNHLY, CDR2 FYNNEI, per germline. This CDR3 region has 14 residues. CDR3 in DNA: TGTGCCAGCAGGGGACAGGGGAGCTCCTACGAGCAGTACTTC. It encodes CASRGQGSSYEQYF.

The rearrangement links TRBV5-6 to TRBJ1-1; tentative D call: TRBD1 (6 bases). The CDR3 has 13 residues. V dropped 3 bases and J dropped 4 bases, with 10 bases sitting between them. CDR1 and CDR2 from the germline V gene are SGHDT and YYEEEE. CDR3 coding DNA: TGTGCCAGCAGCTGGGGCAGGGGCACTGAAGCTTTCTTT. Its protein product is CASSWGRGTEAFF. The variable domain in full, with the rest retrieved from reference TRBV5-6 and TRBJ1-1, is DAGVTQSPTHLIKTRGQQVTLRCSPKSGHDTVSWYQQALGQGPQFIFQYYEEEERQRGNFPDRFSGHQFPNYSSELNVNALLLGDSALYLCASSWGRGTEAFFGQGTRLTVV.